This T cell receptor beta chain was captured by sequencing in a study of blood T cell repertoires in COVID-19. Background on the study: The analysed material was cDNA or gDNA that came from T cells, B-cell-depleted T cells, or PBMCs.

Methods used by the authors: It was from reference gene primer amplification that nucleated cell counts were estimated. Clones were sequenced by immunoSEQ multiplex PCR, and TCRdb holds only the in-frame ones, with some missing. V and J calls and clone size are as listed in that table; D and trimming were resolved from the DNA. The data show 130,000 or so clones, 88% seen once. Germline CDR1 and CDR2: KGHDR and SFDVKD. V was pared by 4 bases and J by 4 bases, with 3 bases of the junction left unmatched. The CDR3 totals 14 residues. The rearrangement links TRBV24-1 to TRBJ1-2; the match to TRBD1 covers 9 bases. The TCR was taken from a woman aged 55-75 years with acute or convalescent COVID-19. What was sequenced was peripheral blood. The CDR3 loop is CATSDRDRVYGYTF. CDR3 in DNA: TGTGCCACCAGTGACCGGGACAGGGTCTATGGCTACACCTTC.